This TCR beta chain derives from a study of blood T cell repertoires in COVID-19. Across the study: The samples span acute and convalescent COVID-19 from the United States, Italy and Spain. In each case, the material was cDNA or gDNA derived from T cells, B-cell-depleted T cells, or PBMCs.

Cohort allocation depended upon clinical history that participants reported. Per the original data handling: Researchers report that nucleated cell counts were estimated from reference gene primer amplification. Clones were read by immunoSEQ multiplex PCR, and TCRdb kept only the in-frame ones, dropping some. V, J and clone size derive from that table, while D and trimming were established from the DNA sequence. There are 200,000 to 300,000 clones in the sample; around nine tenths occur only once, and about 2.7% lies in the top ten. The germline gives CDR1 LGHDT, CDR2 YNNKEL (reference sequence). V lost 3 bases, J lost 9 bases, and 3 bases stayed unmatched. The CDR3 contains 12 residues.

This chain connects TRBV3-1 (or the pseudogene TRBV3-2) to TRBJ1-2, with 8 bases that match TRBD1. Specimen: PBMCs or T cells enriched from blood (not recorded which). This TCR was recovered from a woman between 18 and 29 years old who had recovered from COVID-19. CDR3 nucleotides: TGTGCCAGCAGCCAGCGGACAGGGAGCTACACCTTC. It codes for CASSQRTGSYTF.